The 21 T cell receptor beta chains presented below share a single source sample, sequenced in a study of blood T cell repertoires in COVID-19. The repertoire was sequenced with immunoSEQ multiplex PCR; TCRdb's copy has only in-frame clones and lacks some. The sample consists of roughly 500,000 clones, about 91% of them appearing once. The specimen was peripheral blood. The receptors originated from a man aged 18 to 30 with COVID-19, enrolled during active disease.

The CDR3 nucleotides read TGTGCCAGCAGCCAAGATAGTTTAACTAGCGGGCTGGATACGCAGTATTTT. Translation: CASSQDSLTSGLDTQYF. V is TRBV3-1 (or the pseudogene TRBV3-2) and J is TRBJ2-3; 9 positions match TRBD2. This CDR3 is built from 17 residues. Trimming removed 0 bases from V and 6 bases from J; junction bases left unmatched: 10. Germline lookup yields CDR1 LGHDT and CDR2 YNNKEL (reference sequence).

The chain couples TRBV9 to TRBJ2-7; 8 nucleotides agree with TRBD2. The CDR3 loop spans 13 amino acids. V gave up 6 bases and J gave up 7 bases; unmatched junction bases: 9. Germline assignment: CDR1 SGDLS and CDR2 YYNGEE. The CDR3 reads CASTPAGGGEQYF. CDR3 DNA: TGTGCCAGCACCCCCGCGGGAGGTGGGGAGCAGTACTTC.

The J gene is TRBJ2-1, the V gene TRBV20-1; 9 nucleotides agree with TRBD2. Trimming removed 3 bases from V and 5 bases from J; junction bases left unmatched: 5. The length of the CDR3 is 14 residues. CDR1 is DFQATT, CDR2 SNEGSKA, per germline (reference sequence). This CDR3 reads CSASGTSKDNEQFF. For the CDR3, the DNA is TGCAGTGCTAGTGGGACTAGCAAGGACAATGAGCAGTTCTTC.

V usage is TRBV6-5 and J usage is TRBJ2-5; 7 bases fit TRBD2. From germline, CDR1 is MNHEY and CDR2 SVGAGI. The V and J ends lost 10 bases and 1 base, in that order; junction bases with no gene match: 9. The CDR3 contains 14 residues. The CDR3 DNA sequence: TGTGCCACAAGTCGGGGGGACCGCCAAGAGACCCAGTACTTC. Its protein is CATSRGDRQETQYF.

The rearrangement links TRBV6-5 to TRBJ1-2, with D possibly TRBD1 on 6 matching bases. The CDR3 contains 13 residues. Trimming left V 4 bases short and J 6 bases short, with 12 bases between. The germline V gene encodes CDR1 MNHEY and CDR2 SVGAGI. The CDR3 reads CASSLEQGHGYTF. CDR3 sequence (DNA): TGTGCCAGCAGTTTGGAACAGGGACATGGCTACACCTTC.

V and J are TRBV19 and TRBJ2-3, with D perhaps matching TRBD2 (6 bases). V lost 7 bases, J lost 2 bases, and 10 bases lay in between. CDR1 and CDR2 (germline): LNHDA, SQIVND (reference sequence). The CDR3 has 13 residues. The CDR3 DNA sequence: TGTGCCAGTACCGCGGGGAACACAGATACGCAGTATTTT. Its protein is CASTAGNTDTQYF.

The chain is built from TRBV2 and TRBJ2-2; no firm D call. Trimming removed 4 bases from V and 0 bases from J, with 9 bases in between. CDR1 and CDR2 (germline): SNHLY, FYNNEI. This CDR3 has 15 residues. CDR3 DNA sequence: TGTGCCAGCAGTGTAGGAGTTACGAACACCGGGGAGCTGTTTTTT. It specifies CASSVGVTNTGELFF. Full variable domain (rest looked up from reference TRBV2 and TRBJ2-2): EPEVTQTPSHQVTQMGQEVILRCVPISNHLYFYWYRQILGQKVEFLVSFYNNEISEKSEIFDDQFSVERPDGSNFTLKIRSTKLEDSAMYFCASSVGVTNTGELFFGEGSRLTVL.

Comments on this clone: Other nucleotide sequences in the sample specify the same CDR3. V gene TRBV19 combines with J gene TRBJ2-1; possible D gene TRBD2, 6 bases. With 1 base removed from V and 7 bases from J, the gap between germline ends came to 8 bases. Germline V gene data show CDR1 as LNHDA and CDR2 as SQIVND (reference sequence). The CDR3 is 13 amino acids. As DNA, the CDR3 is TGTGCCAGTAGTATAGTGGCGGGGAATGAGCAGTTCTTC. This codes for CASSIVAGNEQFF.

This rearrangement joins TRBV19 to TRBJ2-7; D might be TRBD2 (5 bases). Trimming cost V 3 bases and J 4 bases, with 10 bases left between them. The CDR3 covers 13 residues. Per the germline V gene, CDR1 is LNHDA and CDR2 is SQIVND (reference sequence). CDR3 in DNA: TGTGCCAGTAGTATCATCCGGGGATACGAGCAGTACTTC. Translating it yields CASSIIRGYEQYF.

This chain links TRBV6-5 with TRBJ1-3; no clear D gene. V was clipped by 1 base and J by 2 bases, with 12 bases between them. CDR3 size: 16 residues. Germline V lookup: CDR1 MNHEY, CDR2 SVGAGI. CDR3 sequence: CASSYYGSPAGNTIYF. In DNA, the CDR3 is TGTGCCAGCAGTTACTATGGGAGCCCTGCTGGAAACACCATATATTTT.

The chain uses TRBV19 and TRBJ1-1; D not resolved. V shed 10 bases and J shed 9 bases, with 18 bases lying between them. CDR1 and CDR2 (germline): LNHDA, SQIVND (reference sequence). The CDR3 sequence is 12 residues long. CDR3 region: CATSQTPTQAFF. The DNA of the CDR3 is TGTGCCACCTCCCAGACTCCTACCCAAGCTTTCTTT. The entire variable domain, with the rest obtained from reference TRBV19 and TRBJ1-1, is as follows: DGGITQSPKYLFRKEGQNVTLSCEQNLNHDAMYWYRQDPGQGLRLIYYSQIVNDFQKGDIAEGYSVSREKKESFPLTVTSAQKNPTAFYLCATSQTPTQAFFGQGTRLTVV.

The chain links TRBV5-1 to TRBJ2-3, with D hard to call. Trimming pared 3 bases from V and 2 bases from J, leaving 4 bases between. CDR1 and CDR2 from the germline V gene are SGHRS and YFSETQ. This CDR3 comprises 12 residues. CDR3 bases: TGCGCCAGCAGCTCTTACACAGATACGCAGTATTTT. Its translation is CASSSYTDTQYF. Supplemented by reference TRBV5-1 and TRBJ2-3, the full variable domain reads KAGVTQTPRYLIKTRGQQVTLSCSPISGHRSVSWYQQTPGQGLQFLFEYFSETQRNKGNFPGRFSGRQFSNSRSEMNVSTLELGDSALYLCASSSYTDTQYFGPGTRLTVL.

Written as DNA, the CDR3 is TGTGCCAGCAGCAACAAACAGGTTCATAATTCACCCCTCCACTTT. Amino acids: CASSNKQVHNSPLHF. This chain joins TRBV5-4 and TRBJ1-6, with a tentative D call TRBD1 (5 bases). The CDR3 runs to 15 residues. Per germline, CDR1 SGHNT and CDR2 YYREEE (reference sequence). Trimming took 4 bases from V and 5 from J, leaving 13 bases between them.

The chain recombines TRBV30 with TRBJ2-2, with TRBD2 matching 10 bases. The length of the CDR3 is 16 residues. Germline CDR1 reads GTSNPN; CDR2 reads SVGIG (reference sequence). V trimming: 1 base; J trimming: 0 bases; junction bases outside the gene matches: 2. The chain's CDR3 is CAWSAGLAANTGELFF. The CDR3 region has the DNA TGTGCCTGGAGTGCAGGACTAGCGGCGAACACCGGGGAGCTGTTTTTT.

This clone appeared once. This chain uses TRBV27 with TRBJ2-4; possible D gene TRBD2, 7 bases. CDR3 length: 20 residues. Germline-derived CDR1 and CDR2 are MNHEY and SMNVEV (reference sequence). V dropped 7 bases and J dropped 0 bases, with 28 bases sitting between them. The CDR3: CASTYQGWRGGSLAKNIQYF. CDR3 DNA sequence: TGTGCCAGCACCTATCAGGGGTGGAGGGGGGGTTCATTAGCCAAAAACATTCAGTACTTC.

V and J are TRBV19 and TRBJ2-3, with 8 bases that match TRBD1. V lost 2 bases, J lost 8 bases, and 12 bases stayed unmatched. Germline values: CDR1 LNHDA, CDR2 SQIVND (reference sequence). The CDR3 has 16 residues. The CDR3 reads CASSIRAGGPSGTQYF. In nucleotides, the CDR3 is TGTGCCAGTAGTATACGTGCAGGGGGCCCCTCGGGTACGCAGTATTTT.

The CDR3 loop reads CASNGGDYGYTF. The CDR3 DNA is TGTGCCAGTAACGGCGGGGACTATGGCTACACCTTC. The chain has TRBV19 and TRBJ1-2; no clear D. Germline assignment: CDR1 LNHDA and CDR2 SQIVND (reference sequence). The ends were cut back, 7 bases at V and 3 bases at J, with 9 bases in the middle. This CDR3 contains 12 residues.

About this clone: A single base separates this from a much larger clone, so it may be a read error. Other DNA sequences in this specimen translate into the identical CDR3. The chain's CDR3 is CASSEGTGYGYTF. The CDR3, as DNA: TGTGCCAGCAGTGAAGGGACAGGCTATGGCTACACCTTC. The rearrangement joins TRBV2 to TRBJ1-2; 7 bases fit TRBD1. The CDR3 has 13 residues. V dropped 1 base and J dropped 4; count of bases not matched to a gene: 0. Germline assignment: CDR1 SNHLY and CDR2 FYNNEI.

The rearrangement uses TRBV14 and TRBJ2-7, with TRBD1 as a possible D gene (5 bases). Deletions cut 5 bases from V and 3 bases from J, with 14 bases between. CDR3 length equals 14 residues. The V gene's germline CDR1 is SGHDN and CDR2 FVKESK. The CDR3 region is CASSRTSPIYEQYF. For the CDR3, the DNA is TGTGCCAGCAGCAGGACAAGTCCTATCTACGAGCAGTACTTC. Full variable domain (remainder filled in from reference TRBV14 and TRBJ2-7): EAGVTQFPSHSVIEKGQTVTLRCDPISGHDNLYWYRRVMGKEIKFLLHFVKESKQDESGMPNNRFLAERTGGTYSTLKVQPAELEDSGVYFCASSRTSPIYEQYFGPGTRLTVT.

This chain links TRBV5-6 with TRBJ1-2; D gene uncertain. Germline V gene sequence: CDR1 SGHDT, CDR2 YYEEEE. Trimming removed 3 bases at V and 4 bases at J, with 7 bases between. The CDR3 covers 12 residues. CDR3 bases: TGTGCCAGCAGCTCCGGGGTCTATGGCTACACCTTC. Its translation is CASSSGVYGYTF.

About this clone itself: Other nucleotide sequences from this sample produce the same CDR3. This sequence joins TRBV12-3 or TRBV12-4 and TRBJ1-5; 7 bases align to TRBD1. CDR3 length equals 13 residues. Trimming took 5 bases from V and 6 from J; bases not matched to a gene: 4. This CDR3 is CASSPGTVQPQHF. The CDR3 DNA is TGTGCCAGCAGTCCGGGGACAGTTCAGCCCCAGCATTTT.